This TCR beta chain was recovered during a study of CD39 and CD103 CD8 tumor-infiltrating T cells. Assay used: immunoSEQ multiplex PCR; TCRdb lists only in-frame clones, some missing. The table has roughly 1,400 clones, 45% to 60% seen once. Sorted CD3+CD4-CD8+CD45RA- TILs were divided into DN, SP and DP by CD39 and CD103. The germline V gene encodes CDR1 SGHRS and CDR2 YFSETQ. This CDR3 has 15 amino acids. Unmatched junction bases numbered 4, after V lost 0 bases and J lost 1 base. This TCR derives from a human donor with head and neck squamous cell carcinoma. The specimen sequenced was CD39- CD103+ CD8+ T cells sorted from the tumor. Subset denoted: CD103+CD39- single-positive CD45RA- CD8 T cells. The V call is TRBV5-1, the J call TRBJ2-7, with TRBD1 matching 7 bases. CDR3 nucleotides: TGCGCCAGCAGCTTGGACAGGGGTCTTTCCTACGAGCAGTACTTC. Translation: CASSLDRGLSYEQYF.